This T cell receptor beta chain was documented in a study of human T cells and chemical hapten exposure. The sample's time point: pre-sensitization, week 0. Treatment of the sample: therapeutic diphenylcyclopropenone sensitization with weekly scalp DPC. TCRdb reanalysed the RACE reads using MiXCR and keeps one entry per CDR3 protein. Among 280,000 or so distinct CDR3 sequences listed, around 7% were seen once. This clonotype was picked up many times. This material consisted of whole blood, taken in connection with sensitization to the hapten diphenylcyclopropenone (DPC). This clonotype originated in a man aged 18 to 30 with alopecia areata. Some clones in this sample may be carry-over from other donors' samples.

This chain's CDR3 is CASSFVLRPGTEAFF. In DNA, the CDR3 is TGTGCCAGCAGTTTTGTGCTCCGCCCTGGCACTGAAGCTTTCTTT. The chain joins TRBV12-3 or TRBV12-4 to TRBJ1-1; D remains unclear. Trimming took 3 bases from V and 4 from J, leaving 15 bases between them. This CDR3 spans 15 amino acids.